The 20 T cell receptor beta chains in this list originate from one sample, sequenced in a study of T cell repertoires in Merkel cell carcinoma. The method was immunoSEQ multiplex PCR; TCRdb's version includes in-frame clones alone and lacks a portion of them. The sample records 12,000 to 15,000 clones, roughly four fifths being singletons. The sample was tumor tissue. These receptors were obtained from an adult with Merkel cell carcinoma.

This chain uses TRBV7-8 with TRBJ2-3; D remains ambiguous. The CDR3 is made up of 13 amino acids. V lost 5 bases and J lost 10, with 16 bases in between. Germline CDR1 reads SGHVS; CDR2 reads FQNEAQ. CDR3 nucleotide sequence: TGTGCCAGCAGCCCCGTGGTTTATGAACCGCAGTATTTT. Translation gives CASSPVVYEPQYF.

By proportion, this clone is medium-sized. V gene TRBV27 combines with J gene TRBJ2-7; 9 bases align to TRBD1. Germline V lookup: CDR1 MNHEY, CDR2 SMNVEV (reference sequence). CDR3 length equals 15 residues. The junction had 8 bases not matched to a gene; V was cut back by 3 bases and J by 5 bases. CDR3 in DNA: TGTGCCAGCAGTTTTACCGGGACAGGGACCCACGAGCAGTACTTC. This codes for CASSFTGTGTHEQYF.

The rearrangement links TRBV9 to TRBJ2-2, with D uncertain. The CDR3 is made up of 13 amino acids. V dropped 2 bases and J dropped 7 bases, with 9 bases sitting between them. Germline V gene sequence: CDR1 SGDLS, CDR2 YYNGEE. CDR3 nucleotides: TGTGCCAGCAGCGTGAGATTAGGCGGGGAGCTGTTTTTT. It encodes CASSVRLGGELFF.

This clone was recorded only once. This chain joins TRBV5-1 and TRBJ1-1; D gene unclear. From germline, CDR1 is SGHRS and CDR2 YFSETQ. The CDR3 runs 12 residues. V lost 1 base and J 4 bases, leaving 5 bases between the germline ends. CDR3 coding DNA: TGCGCCAGCAGCTTGCTAGGCACTGAAGCTTTCTTT. This codes for CASSLLGTEAFF.

The rearrangement links TRBV9 to TRBJ1-6; D not resolved. Trimming cost V 3 bases and J 0 bases, with 22 bases left between them. The CDR3 spans 20 residues. Germline CDR1 and CDR2: SGDLS and YYNGEE. The CDR3 region has the DNA TGTGCCAGCAGCGAGAATCACAAAGGGAGAGCCGGCTCCTATAATTCACCCCTCCACTTT. This gives the protein CASSENHKGRAGSYNSPLHF.

A few counts support this clone. This chain connects TRBV7-9 to TRBJ1-1; maybe TRBD1 (6 bases). The V end was cut by 7 bases, the J end by 1 base, with 13 bases between. The germline gives CDR1 SEHNR, CDR2 FQNEAQ (reference sequence). The CDR3 consists of 14 residues. The CDR3 coding sequence is TGTGCCAGCACCCCCAGGGGAGCGAACACTGAAGCTTTCTTT. Its protein is CASTPRGANTEAFF.

This chain joins TRBV19 and TRBJ2-1; 12 bases fit TRBD2. This CDR3 is built from 18 residues. Germline V gene lookup returns CDR1 LNHDA and CDR2 SQIVND (reference sequence). V was pared by 6 bases and J by 1 base, with 10 bases of the junction left unmatched. CDR3 nucleotide sequence: TGTGCCAGTAGAGGGGTGACTAGCGGGGGACAATCCTACAATGAGCAGTTCTTC. It codes for CASRGVTSGGQSYNEQFF.

This clone has just a few counts. The chain has TRBV5-1 and TRBJ1-3, with unresolved D. Germline V CDR1 and CDR2: SGHRS, YFSETQ. This CDR3 comprises 15 residues. Trimming took 0 bases from V and 4 from J, leaving 11 bases between them. CDR3 coding DNA: TGCGCCAGCAGCTTGGCCGAGGGATACGGAAACACCATATATTTT. Translated: CASSLAEGYGNTIYF.

This chain connects TRBV9 to TRBJ2-7; no clear D. The CDR3 is made up of 14 amino acids. Looked up from germline, CDR1 is SGDLS and CDR2 is YYNGEE. V was clipped by 0 bases and J by 6 bases, with 13 bases between them. DNA for the CDR3: TGTGCCAGCAGCGTAGATTCCCCTTCCCTCGAGCAGTACTTC. Translating it yields CASSVDSPSLEQYF.

This clone was recorded a few times. The V and J genes are TRBV9 and TRBJ1-2; D not certain. Germline V gives CDR1 SGDLS, CDR2 YYNGEE. The V gene lost 0 bases and the J gene lost 2 bases, with 5 bases spanning the gap. The CDR3 is 13 residues long. Here the CDR3 DNA reads TGTGCCAGCAGCGTAGATTTCAACTATGGCTACACCTTC. Its protein is CASSVDFNYGYTF.

V is TRBV5-6 and J is TRBJ1-1; perhaps TRBD1 as D (6 bases). This CDR3 spans 15 amino acids. Per the germline V gene, CDR1 is SGHDT and CDR2 is YYEEEE. The V gene lost 0 bases and the J gene lost 1 base, with 10 bases spanning the gap. The CDR3 spells CASSLGNRENTEAFF. CDR3 nucleotides: TGTGCCAGCAGCTTGGGAAACAGGGAGAACACTGAAGCTTTCTTT.

The J gene is TRBJ1-2, the V gene TRBV10-3; D not resolved. The CDR3 is 14 residues long. V was clipped by 6 bases and J by 7 bases, with 18 bases between them. In germline, CDR1 is ENHRY, CDR2 SYGVKD. CDR3 amino acids: CAIRAVGPEPGYTF. CDR3 sequence (DNA): TGTGCCATCAGGGCCGTAGGGCCCGAGCCTGGCTACACCTTC.

CDR3 loop: CASSPTSGSVEQYF. CDR3 coding DNA: TGTGCCAGCTCACCAACTAGCGGGAGTGTGGAGCAGTACTTC. The genes are TRBV18 and TRBJ2-7; 11 positions agree with TRBD2. CDR3 length: 14 residues. V gave up 2 bases and J gave up 7 bases; unmatched junction bases: 4. Per the germline V gene, CDR1 is KGHSH and CDR2 is LQKENI.

This chain connects TRBV18 to TRBJ2-1; TRBD2 matches 11 bases. The CDR3 is 15 amino acids. The V and J ends lost 4 bases and 4 bases, in that order; junction bases with no gene match: 3. CDR1 and CDR2 from the germline V gene are KGHSH and LQKENI. CDR3 coding DNA: TGTGCCAGCTCACTTGGACTAGCGGGTTACAATGAGCAGTTCTTC. Translated: CASSLGLAGYNEQFF.

This clone was seen just once. The chain couples TRBV6-5 to TRBJ2-7, with TRBD1 matching 8 bases. There are 14 residues in the CDR3. The ends lost 6 bases at V and 3 bases at J; junction bases unmatched: 7. The germline CDR1 and CDR2 sequences are MNHEY and SVGAGI. The CDR3 protein is CASRPSGQGYEQYF. CDR3 coding DNA: TGTGCCAGCAGGCCGTCAGGACAGGGCTACGAGCAGTACTTC.

This clone was recorded a few times. This rearrangement joins TRBV7-9 to TRBJ2-3; the D is unclear. Germline V gives CDR1 SEHNR, CDR2 FQNEAQ (reference sequence). V was trimmed by 2 bases and J by 6 bases, leaving 21 bases between them. CDR3 length equals 17 residues. The CDR3 nucleotides are TGTGCCAGCAGCTTACATTTACTCCCGGGCCTGGGGGATACGCAGTATTTT. Protein product: CASSLHLLPGLGDTQYF. Supplemented by reference TRBV7-9 and TRBJ2-3, the full variable domain reads DTGVSQNPRHKITKRGQNVTFRCDPISEHNRLYWYRQTLGQGPEFLTYFQNEAQLEKSRLLSDRFSAERPKGSFSTLEIQRTEQGDSAMYLCASSLHLLPGLGDTQYFGPGTRLTVL.

The chain is built from TRBV19 and TRBJ2-1, with D tentatively TRBD2 (6 bases). The CDR3 covers 15 residues. V shed 1 base and J shed 5 bases, with 12 bases lying between them. Germline CDR1 LNHDA, CDR2 SQIVND (reference sequence). CDR3 DNA: TGTGCCAGTAGTATAGCCAGCGGGTTCAACAATGAGCAGTTCTTC. Translating gives CASSIASGFNNEQFF. The full variable domain, completed using reference TRBV19 and TRBJ2-1, is DGGITQSPKYLFRKEGQNVTLSCEQNLNHDAMYWYRQDPGQGLRLIYYSQIVNDFQKGDIAEGYSVSREKKESFPLTVTSAQKNPTAFYLCASSIASGFNNEQFFGPGTRLTVL.

This chain links TRBV3-1 (or the pseudogene TRBV3-2) with TRBJ2-3; a weak D match, TRBD1 (7 bases). CDR1 and CDR2 (germline): LGHDT, YNNKEL (reference sequence). The CDR3 runs 15 residues. V dropped 3 bases and J dropped 2 bases, with 12 bases sitting between them. The CDR3 here is CASSQRGQNTDTQYF. The CDR3 coding sequence is TGTGCCAGCAGCCAGCGGGGACAGAACACAGATACGCAGTATTTT.

The chain uses TRBV5-6 and TRBJ2-3, with 7 bases matching TRBD1. With 4 bases clipped from V and 1 base from J, the junction kept 12 bases outside the gene matches. Germline values: CDR1 SGHDT, CDR2 YYEEEE. The CDR3 is made up of 17 amino acids. As DNA, the CDR3 is TGTGCCAGCAGCGACAACAGGGGCCTGGCCGGCACAGATACGCAGTATTTT. Encoded protein: CASSDNRGLAGTDTQYF.

The chain couples TRBV6-2 or TRBV6-3 to TRBJ2-5; the D gene is possibly TRBD2 (5 bases). V lost 4 bases and J lost 7, with 16 bases in between. This CDR3 contains 14 residues. In germline, CDR1 is MNHEY, CDR2 SVGEGT. The chain's CDR3 is CASSSRTREGTQYF. The CDR3 DNA reads TGTGCCAGCAGTTCACGGACGAGGGAAGGGACCCAGTACTTC.